These T cell receptor beta chains were read from a single sample in a study of shared clonotypes between healthy human individuals. Libraries were prepared by immunoSEQ multiplex PCR; TCRdb keeps only in-frame clonotypes and omits some of them. The repertoire holds about 650,000 clones, with nearly 97% as singletons. Sequenced material: naive CD8+ T cells sorted from blood. Receptors were obtained from a woman between 25 and 40 years old in good health. Each CDR3 is given with its conserved first and last residue.

J	V	CDR3
TRBJ2-2	TRBV10-3	CAIPRERKPSNTGELFF
TRBJ2-7	TRBV28	CASSLRRTYEQYF
TRBJ2-3	TRBV4-1	CASSQVIAETDTQYF
TRBJ2-1	TRBV19	CASNRGLAGGRAYNEQFF
TRBJ2-1	TRBV27	CASSLYTSGSWNEQFF
TRBJ2-7	TRBV6-1	CASRRGSTYEQYF
TRBJ2-3	TRBV10-3	CAITAEGPDTQYF
TRBJ2-7	TRBV6-4	CASSDGDGYEQYF
TRBJ2-1	TRBV4-1	CASSQGPGAYNEQFF
TRBJ2-5	TRBV11-1	CASSLIEGREEETQYF
TRBJ2-1	TRBV11-3	CASSSGQGNEQFF
TRBJ2-7	TRBV2	CASTGQGQYEQYF
TRBJ2-1	TRBV7-8	CASSLEVGRGDNEQFF
TRBJ1-2	TRBV28	CASSLYRGQLANYGYTF
TRBJ2-7	TRBV27	CASSLRGGHEQYF
TRBJ2-1	TRBV6-5	CASTPGLAVSNEQFF
TRBJ2-3	TRBV10-3	CATGTPGTDTQYF
NA	TRBV6-5	CASSYSIAGRNYEQYF
TRBJ2-3	TRBV2	CASIPVGGITDTQYF
TRBJ2-2	TRBV14	CASRPSPNTGELFF
TRBJ2-1	TRBV9	CASSGTAYNEQFF
TRBJ1-1	TRBV5-8	CASSLGDRAYTEAFF
TRBJ2-3	TRBV4-1	CASSQGGSTQYF
TRBJ2-5	TRBV7-8	CASNSQETQYF
TRBJ2-1	TRBV28	CASRMKRYLGNEQFF
TRBJ1-2	TRBV5-1	CASRTVGQGFDYGYTF